This T cell receptor beta chain originates from a study of cytomegalovirus exposure and HLA in healthy donors. PCR was performed using 60 Vbeta and 13 Jbeta primers. Measured with immunoSEQ multiplex PCR; TCRdb has only the in-frame clones, and not every one. Found here are about 89,000 clones, about 80% of them singletons; the top ten hold about 1.4%. With regard to this clone: Its specificity is unknown.

Looked up from germline, CDR1 is SGHAT and CDR2 is FQNNGV. The CDR3 totals 16 residues. General study findings and limits: Prediction of most subjects' HLA-A and HLA-B alleles by TCR beta sequences was reportedly accurate.

The sequence was obtained from a male donor in good health and CMV-seronegative. Material for sequencing was PBMCs. The chain joins TRBV11-2 to TRBJ2-5, with TRBD1 matching 10 bases. The J call may be in error: the DNA end matches TRBJ2-7 better. The CDR3 DNA reads TGTGCCAGCAGCCACCTTCCGGGACAGGGGCCCTACGAGCAGTACTTC. Its protein is CASSHLPGQGPYEQYF.